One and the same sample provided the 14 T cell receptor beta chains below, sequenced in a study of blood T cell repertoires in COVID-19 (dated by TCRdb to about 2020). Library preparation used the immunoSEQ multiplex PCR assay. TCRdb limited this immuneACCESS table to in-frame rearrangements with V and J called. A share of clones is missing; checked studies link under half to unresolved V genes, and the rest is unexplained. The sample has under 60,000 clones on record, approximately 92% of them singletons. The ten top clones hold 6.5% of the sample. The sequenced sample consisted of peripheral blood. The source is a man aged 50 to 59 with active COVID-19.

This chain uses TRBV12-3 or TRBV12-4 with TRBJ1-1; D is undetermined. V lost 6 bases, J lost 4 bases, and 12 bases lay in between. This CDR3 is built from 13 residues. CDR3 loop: CASSQHDFTEAFF. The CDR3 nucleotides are TGTGCCAGCAGCCAACATGACTTCACTGAAGCTTTCTTT.

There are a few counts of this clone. DNA for the CDR3: TGCGCCAGTTATTTGAGCGGGAGTTCCTACAATGAGCAGTTCTTC. It yields the protein CASYLSGSSYNEQFF. The chain combines TRBV5-1 with TRBJ2-1; 8 nucleotides line up with TRBD2. Germline V gene sequence: CDR1 SGHRS, CDR2 YFSETQ. This CDR3 is 15 amino acids long. With V trimmed by 8 bases and J by 1 base, 8 bases remained unmatched. Supplemented by reference TRBV5-1 and TRBJ2-1, the full variable domain reads KAGVTQTPRYLIKTRGQQVTLSCSPISGHRSVSWYQQTPGQGLQFLFEYFSETQRNKGNFPGRFSGRQFSNSRSEMNVSTLELGDSALYLCASYLSGSSYNEQFFGPGTRLTVL.

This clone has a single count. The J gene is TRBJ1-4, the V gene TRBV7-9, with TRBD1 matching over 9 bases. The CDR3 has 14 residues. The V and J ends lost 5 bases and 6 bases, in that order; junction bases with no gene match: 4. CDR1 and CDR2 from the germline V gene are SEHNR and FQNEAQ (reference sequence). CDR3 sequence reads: CASSPDRGDEKLFF. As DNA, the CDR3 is TGTGCCAGCAGCCCAGACAGGGGGGATGAAAAACTGTTTTTT.

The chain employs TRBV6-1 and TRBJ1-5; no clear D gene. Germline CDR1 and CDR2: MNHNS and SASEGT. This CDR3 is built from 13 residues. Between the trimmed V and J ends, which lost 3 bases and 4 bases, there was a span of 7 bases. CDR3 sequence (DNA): TGTGCCAGCAGTGACGAGCCGAATCAGCCCCAGCATTTT. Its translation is CASSDEPNQPQHF.

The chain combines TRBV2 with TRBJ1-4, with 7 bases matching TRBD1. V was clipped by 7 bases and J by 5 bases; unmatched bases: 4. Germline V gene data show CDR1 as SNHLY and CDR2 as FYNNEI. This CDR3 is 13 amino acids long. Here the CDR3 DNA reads TGTGCCAGCACCGGGACAGCGAATGAAAAACTGTTTTTT. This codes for CASTGTANEKLFF.

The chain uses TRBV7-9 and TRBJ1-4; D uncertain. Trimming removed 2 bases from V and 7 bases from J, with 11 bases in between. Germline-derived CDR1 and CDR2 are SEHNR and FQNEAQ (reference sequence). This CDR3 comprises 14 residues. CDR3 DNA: TGTGCCAGCAGCTTATCGTTGACGGGTGAAAAACTGTTTTTT. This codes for CASSLSLTGEKLFF.

The CDR3 here is CASSPGLNTDTQYF. The CDR3 bases are TGTGCCAGCTCACCAGGGCTAAACACAGATACGCAGTATTTT. The chain employs TRBV18 and TRBJ2-3; D gene unclear. The length of the CDR3 is 14 residues. Trimming left V 2 bases short and J 2 bases short, with 8 bases between. Germline CDR1 reads KGHSH; CDR2 reads LQKENI. Together with reference TRBV18 and TRBJ2-3, the CDR3 gives the full variable domain: NAGVMQNPRHLVRRRGQEARLRCSPMKGHSHVYWYRQLPEEGLKFMVYLQKENIIDESGMPKERFSAEFPKEGPSILRIQQVVRGDSAAYFCASSPGLNTDTQYFGPGTRLTVL.

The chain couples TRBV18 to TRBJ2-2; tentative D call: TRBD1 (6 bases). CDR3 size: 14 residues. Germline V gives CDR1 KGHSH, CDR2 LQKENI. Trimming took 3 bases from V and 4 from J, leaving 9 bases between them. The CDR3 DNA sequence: TGTGCCAGCTCACCTCAGGGGAGCACCGGGGAGCTGTTTTTT. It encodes CASSPQGSTGELFF. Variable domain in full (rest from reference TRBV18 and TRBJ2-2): NAGVMQNPRHLVRRRGQEARLRCSPMKGHSHVYWYRQLPEEGLKFMVYLQKENIIDESGMPKERFSAEFPKEGPSILRIQQVVRGDSAAYFCASSPQGSTGELFFGEGSRLTVL.

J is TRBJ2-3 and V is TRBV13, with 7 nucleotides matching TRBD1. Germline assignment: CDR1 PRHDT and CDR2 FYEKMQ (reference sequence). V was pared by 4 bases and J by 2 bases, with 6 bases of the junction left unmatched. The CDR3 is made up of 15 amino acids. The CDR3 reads CASSYRQGYTDTQYF. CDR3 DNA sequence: TGTGCCAGCAGCTACCGACAGGGCTACACAGATACGCAGTATTTT. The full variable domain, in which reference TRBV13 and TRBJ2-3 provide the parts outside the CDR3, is AAGVIQSPRHLIKEKRETATLKCYPIPRHDTVYWYQQGPGQDPQFLISFYEKMQSDKGSIPDRFSAQQFSDYHSELNMSSLELGDSALYFCASSYRQGYTDTQYFGPGTRLTVL.

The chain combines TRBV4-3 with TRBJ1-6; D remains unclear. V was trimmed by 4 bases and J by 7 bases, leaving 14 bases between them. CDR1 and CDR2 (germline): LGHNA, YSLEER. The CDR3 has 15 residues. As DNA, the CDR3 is TGCGCCAGCAGCCCGGAACGCCTGGAGAATTCACCCCTCCACTTT. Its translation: CASSPERLENSPLHF.

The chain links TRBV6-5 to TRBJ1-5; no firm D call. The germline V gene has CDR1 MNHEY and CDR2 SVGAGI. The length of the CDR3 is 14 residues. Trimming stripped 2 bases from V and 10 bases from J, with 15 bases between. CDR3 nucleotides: TGTGCCAGCAGTTACACCTCCTCTGGGAGTCCCCAGCATTTT. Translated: CASSYTSSGSPQHF.

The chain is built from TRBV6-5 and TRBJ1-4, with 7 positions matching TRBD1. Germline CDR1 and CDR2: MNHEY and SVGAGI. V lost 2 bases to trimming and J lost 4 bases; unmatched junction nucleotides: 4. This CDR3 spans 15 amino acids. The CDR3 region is CASSYRGRGNEKLFF. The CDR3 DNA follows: TGTGCCAGCAGTTACAGGGGGCGCGGTAATGAAAAACTGTTTTTT.

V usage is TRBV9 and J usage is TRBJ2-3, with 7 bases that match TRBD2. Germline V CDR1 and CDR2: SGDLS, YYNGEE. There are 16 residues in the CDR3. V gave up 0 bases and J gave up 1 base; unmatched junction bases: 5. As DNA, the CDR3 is TGTGCCAGCAGCGTAGGAGGTCGGGGGGGCACAGATACGCAGTATTTT. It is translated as CASSVGGRGGTDTQYF.

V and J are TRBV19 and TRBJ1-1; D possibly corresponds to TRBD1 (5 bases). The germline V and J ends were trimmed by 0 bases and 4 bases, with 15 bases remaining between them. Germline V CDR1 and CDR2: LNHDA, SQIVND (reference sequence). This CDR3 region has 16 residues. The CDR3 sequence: CASSIDLGMGPTEAFF. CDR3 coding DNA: TGTGCCAGTAGTATAGATCTGGGTATGGGGCCCACTGAAGCTTTCTTT.